The 21 T cell receptor beta chains listed next were all sequenced from one sample in a study of cytomegalovirus exposure and HLA in healthy donors. Some clones are missing from TCRdb's copy, which holds only in-frame ones; the method was immunoSEQ multiplex PCR. The sample includes 200,000 or so clones, just over 85% of them seen just once. Material for sequencing was PBMCs. Receptors were obtained from a woman younger than 30 in good health and CMV-seronegative.

The chain recombines TRBV28 with TRBJ1-1, with D possibly being TRBD1 (5 bases). There are 13 residues in the CDR3. CDR1 and CDR2 from the germline V gene are MDHEN and SYDVKM. V was clipped by 8 bases and J by 8 bases, with 18 bases between them. The CDR3 spells CASQLDRRGEAFF. CDR3 DNA sequence: TGTGCCAGCCAACTAGATCGTCGGGGGGAAGCTTTCTTT.

The chain recombines TRBV5-1 with TRBJ2-1, with 8 bases that match TRBD1. Looked up from germline, CDR1 is SGHRS and CDR2 is YFSETQ. The J segment lost 4 bases and the V segment lost 0 bases, leaving 12 bases of the junction unmatched. CDR3 length equals 18 residues. In nucleotides, the CDR3 is TGCGCCAGCAGCTTGGTAGGGGGGAACAGGGGGGAGTACAATGAGCAGTTCTTC. Translated: CASSLVGGNRGEYNEQFF.

Comment on this clone: The sample holds other DNA sequences that translate to the same CDR3. The chain has TRBV27 and TRBJ2-1; 8 nucleotides align to TRBD1. The CDR3 sequence is 15 residues long. J gave up 0 bases and V 4 bases, and 2 bases lay outside the gene matches. CDR1 is MNHEY, CDR2 SMNVEV, per germline (reference sequence). The CDR3 coding sequence is TGTGCCAGCAGTTCGGGGACAGGCTCCTACAATGAGCAGTTCTTC. This encodes CASSSGTGSYNEQFF.

The chain carries TRBV9 and TRBJ2-7; D not certain. Looked up from germline, CDR1 is SGDLS and CDR2 is YYNGEE. The CDR3 sequence is 14 residues long. V lost 4 bases and J lost 5, with 16 bases in between. The CDR3, as DNA: TGTGCCAGCAGCCCCCAGGCCTCACCTAACGAGCAGTACTTC. This encodes CASSPQASPNEQYF.

CDR3 region: CSALGVYGYTF. CDR3 coding DNA: TGCAGTGCACTCGGGGTCTATGGCTACACCTTC. The chain has TRBV20-1 and TRBJ1-2, with no clear D. The germline V gene encodes CDR1 DFQATT and CDR2 SNEGSKA (reference sequence). The CDR3 is made up of 11 amino acids. The V end lost 6 bases, the J end lost 4 bases, and 9 bases lay between the germline ends.

This chain uses TRBV15 with TRBJ1-4; D is unclear. Trimming stripped 1 base from V and 0 bases from J, with 6 bases between. The CDR3 runs 15 residues. Germline CDR1 reads LNHNV; CDR2 reads YYDKDF (reference sequence). The CDR3 nucleotides read TGTGCCACCAGCAGAGTCCGGGCAACTAATGAAAAACTGTTTTTT. Protein product: CATSRVRATNEKLFF.

The rearrangement joins TRBV10-3 to TRBJ1-5; the D gene is possibly TRBD1 (5 bases). The CDR3 spans 13 residues. Germline CDR1 and CDR2: ENHRY and SYGVKD. V was cut by 10 bases and J by 0 bases, with 10 bases left in between. The chain's CDR3 is CATATDSNQPQHF. CDR3 DNA: TGTGCCACCGCGACAGATAGCAATCAGCCCCAGCATTTT.

In its sample, this clone was seen a few times. The chain joins TRBV5-4 to TRBJ2-7; 7 nucleotides match TRBD1. There are 13 residues in the CDR3. Germline V lookup: CDR1 SGHNT, CDR2 YYREEE (reference sequence). With V trimmed by 4 bases and J by 2 bases, 3 bases remained unmatched. The CDR3 reads CASSDGTAYEQYF. CDR3 in DNA: TGTGCCAGCAGCGACGGGACAGCCTACGAGCAGTACTTC.

V is TRBV2 and J is TRBJ2-7, with D possibly matching TRBD2 (6 bases). The CDR3 consists of 15 residues. The germline CDR1 and CDR2 sequences are SNHLY and FYNNEI. Trimming took 1 base from V and 1 from J, leaving 11 bases between them. CDR3 loop: CASSEGLAESYEQYF. CDR3 sequence (DNA): TGTGCCAGCAGTGAAGGATTAGCGGAGTCCTACGAGCAGTACTTC.

This clone was seen once. The V call is TRBV21-1, the J call TRBJ2-2; the DNA was not compared with TRBD2, the D call given in the table. TRBV21-1 has pseudogene status. This CDR3 spans 16 amino acids. CDR3 in amino acids: CASSKLAGSTTGELFF. The DNA of the CDR3 is TGTGCCAGCAGCAAGTTAGCGGGATCGACGACCGGGGAGCTGTTTTTT.

V gene TRBV2 combines with J gene TRBJ2-1; TRBD2 might be the D (7 bases). The length of the CDR3 is 15 residues. Per germline, CDR1 SNHLY and CDR2 FYNNEI. V shed 2 bases and J shed 3 bases, with 11 bases lying between them. The CDR3 region has the DNA TGTGCCAGCAGTGAAAAGGGGGGGAACTACAATGAGCAGTTCTTC. It translates to CASSEKGGNYNEQFF. The variable domain in full, with the rest retrieved from reference TRBV2 and TRBJ2-1, is EPEVTQTPSHQVTQMGQEVILRCVPISNHLYFYWYRQILGQKVEFLVSFYNNEISEKSEIFDDQFSVERPDGSNFTLKIRSTKLEDSAMYFCASSEKGGNYNEQFFGPGTRLTVL.

The chain combines TRBV4-1 with TRBJ1-5; 10 bases agree with TRBD1. Trimming cost V 5 bases and J 6 bases; bases outside gene matches: 10. The CDR3 length is 16 residues. The germline V gene has CDR1 MGHRA and CDR2 YSYEKL. CDR3 nucleotide sequence: TGCGCCAGCAGCGAACCGGGACAGGGGAACTTTCAGCCCCAGCATTTT. It yields the protein CASSEPGQGNFQPQHF.

This rearrangement joins TRBV7-9 to TRBJ1-1, with 10 nucleotides matching TRBD1. CDR1 is SEHNR and CDR2 is FQNEAQ in the germline V gene (reference sequence). V lost 5 bases and J lost 1; bases outside the gene matches: 4. The CDR3 is 15 residues long. Here the CDR3 reads CASSAGQGRNTEAFF. Here the CDR3 DNA reads TGTGCCAGCAGCGCGGGACAGGGGAGGAACACTGAAGCTTTCTTT.

The chain carries TRBV28 and TRBJ2-5, with a weak D call TRBD2 (5 bases). V dropped 6 bases and J dropped 5 bases, with 19 bases sitting between them. Germline assignment: CDR1 MDHEN and CDR2 SYDVKM. The CDR3 spans 15 residues. The CDR3 loop reads CASSRAEAGTETQYF. CDR3 bases: TGTGCCAGCAGCCGCGCTGAGGCGGGTACCGAGACCCAGTACTTC. Full variable domain (rest looked up from reference TRBV28 and TRBJ2-5): DVKVTQSSRYLVKRTGEKVFLECVQDMDHENMFWYRQDPGLGLRLIYFSYDVKMKEKGDIPEGYSVSREKKERFSLILESASTNQTSMYLCASSRAEAGTETQYFGPGTRLLVL.

This sequence joins TRBV7-2 and TRBJ1-4; perhaps TRBD1 as D (5 bases). Trimming took 6 bases from V and 4 from J, leaving 12 bases between them. The CDR3 contains 14 residues. Germline V gene data show CDR1 as SGHTA and CDR2 as FQGNSA. The CDR3 sequence is CASSKQADNEKLFF. CDR3 coding DNA: TGTGCCAGCAGTAAACAGGCTGATAATGAAAAACTGTTTTTT.

The V call is TRBV11-2, the J call TRBJ2-7; TRBD2 aligns across 9 bases. This CDR3 has 15 amino acids. V gave up 1 base and J gave up 6 bases; unmatched junction bases: 7. CDR1 and CDR2 (germline): SGHAT, FQNNGV. In DNA form, the CDR3 reads TGTGCCAGCAGCTTAGTAGCGGGAGATCCCCCCGAGCAGTACTTC. The encoded protein is CASSLVAGDPPEQYF. The complete variable domain, with remaining parts taken from reference TRBV11-2 and TRBJ2-7, reads EAGVAQSPRYKIIEKRQSVAFWCNPISGHATLYWYQQILGQGPKLLIQFQNNGVVDDSQLPKDRFSAERLKGVDSTLKIQPAKLEDSAVYLCASSLVAGDPPEQYFGPGTRLTVT.

The chain combines TRBV7-2 with TRBJ1-5; D may be TRBD1 (5 bases). V lost 5 bases, J lost 0 bases, and 11 bases lay in between. The CDR3 extends over 15 amino acids. CDR1 SGHTA and CDR2 FQGNSA come from the germline V gene. The CDR3 loop reads CASSIGGDSNQPQHF. The CDR3 region has the DNA TGTGCCAGCAGCATTGGAGGGGATAGCAATCAGCCCCAGCATTTT. Variable domain in full (rest from reference TRBV7-2 and TRBJ1-5): GAGVSQSPSNKVTEKGKDVELRCDPISGHTALYWYRQSLGQGLEFLIYFQGNSAPDKSGLPSDRFSAERTGGSVSTLTIQRTQQEDSAVYLCASSIGGDSNQPQHFGDGTRLSIL.

The DNA for the CDR3 is TGCAGTGCTAGATGGGGCGGGATAAAGTATTTT. Translated, it gives CSARWGGIKYF. The rearrangement uses TRBV20-1 and TRBJ2-3; possible D gene TRBD2, 6 bases. Deletions cut 2 bases from V and 13 bases from J, with 13 bases between. The germline gives CDR1 DFQATT, CDR2 SNEGSKA (reference sequence). The CDR3 is made up of 11 amino acids.

V usage is TRBV5-5 and J usage is TRBJ2-1; perhaps TRBD2 as D (6 bases). Per the germline V gene, CDR1 is SGHKS and CDR2 is YYEKEE (reference sequence). The ends were cut back, 0 bases at V and 2 bases at J, with 18 bases in the middle. CDR3 length equals 18 residues. DNA for the CDR3: TGTGCCAGCAGCTTGGATAGCGGAAATACTCTTGCCTACAATGAGCAGTTCTTC. Translation gives CASSLDSGNTLAYNEQFF.

The V and J genes are TRBV7-9 and TRBJ2-5; 7 bases align to TRBD2. Germline V gene sequence: CDR1 SEHNR, CDR2 FQNEAQ (reference sequence). The CDR3 has 14 residues. V lost 3 bases, J lost 1 base, and 2 bases stayed unmatched. The chain's CDR3 is CASSFLAAQETQYF. CDR3 sequence (DNA): TGTGCCAGCAGCTTCCTAGCGGCCCAAGAGACCCAGTACTTC.

V usage is TRBV7-2 and J usage is TRBJ1-2; TRBD1 is a possible D gene (5 bases). From germline, CDR1 is SGHTA and CDR2 FQGNSA. V lost 4 bases, J lost 2 bases, and 11 bases lay in between. The CDR3 contains 14 residues. The CDR3 protein is CASSSAGRNYGYTF. DNA of the CDR3: TGTGCCAGCAGCTCCGCGGGGCGCAACTATGGCTACACCTTC.